This T cell receptor beta chain was sequenced for a study of cytomegalovirus exposure and HLA in healthy donors. The wider study: Early release data held tens of millions of unique TCRs from HLA-typed donors.

This CDR3 comprises 14 residues. V lost 4 bases and J lost 5; bases outside the gene matches: 7. Germline CDR1 is SGHVS and CDR2 is FQNEAQ. Broader study findings: Usually a TCR sequence was rare, but some public TCRs were found in many donors.

Each donor was nominally healthy when sampled (though unrecorded immune exposures were likely). Regarding this clone: The antigen remains undetermined.

The PCR was carried out with 60 Vbeta primers and 13 Jbeta primers. Profiled with immunoSEQ multiplex PCR; TCRdb holds only in-frame clones, not every one. This table has a few hundred thousand clones, roughly 90% appearing once. This TCR came from a woman aged 18 to 35 in good health and CMV-seronegative. The sequencing sample was made of PBMCs. V and J are TRBV7-8 and TRBJ1-1; 7 bases line up with TRBD1. The CDR3: CASSSTTGNTEAFF. Written as DNA, the CDR3 is TGTGCCAGCAGCTCCACGACAGGGAATACTGAAGCTTTCTTT.